Shown below are 28 T cell receptor beta chains from a single sample sequenced in a study of cytomegalovirus exposure and HLA in healthy donors. PCR involved 60 Vbeta and 13 Jbeta primers. Repertoires were generated with immunoSEQ multiplex PCR, while TCRdb's copy carries only in-frame clones and drops some. The sample holds roughly 130,000 clones, over 70% seen once. The sample was PBMCs. These receptors were taken from a woman aged 60-75 years in good health and CMV-seropositive.

The rearrangement links TRBV5-1 to TRBJ2-2, with 7 positions matching TRBD2. The germline gives CDR1 SGHRS, CDR2 YFSETQ. This CDR3 region has 14 residues. Trimming cost V 0 bases and J 6 bases; bases outside gene matches: 2. The CDR3 protein is CASSLDREAGELFF. As DNA, the CDR3 is TGCGCCAGCAGCTTGGATCGGGAGGCCGGGGAGCTGTTTTTT.

J is TRBJ2-1 and V is TRBV7-3, with 9 bases fitting TRBD2. Looked up from germline, CDR1 is SGHTA and CDR2 is FQGTGA. This CDR3 contains 16 residues. The trim removed 0 bases at V and 8 bases at J, leaving 8 bases unmatched. Here the CDR3 DNA reads TGTGCCAGCAGCTTAACGTTGCGGGGGGGCCCGGATGAGCAGTTCTTC. This translates into CASSLTLRGGPDEQFF.

This chain connects TRBV13 to TRBJ2-2; 11 bases match TRBD2. The CDR3 has 19 amino acids. Germline trimming cut 1 base from V and 5 bases from J; bases unmatched to any gene: 12. Germline loops: CDR1 PRHDT, CDR2 FYEKMQ (reference sequence). CDR3 residues: CASSLAASGGRRETGELFF. CDR3 in DNA: TGTGCCAGCAGCTTAGCGGCTAGCGGGGGGCGCCGGGAGACCGGGGAGCTGTTTTTT.

V and J are TRBV9 and TRBJ1-3; no firm D call. V was trimmed by 4 bases and J by 6 bases, leaving 11 bases between them. The CDR3 is 13 residues long. Germline CDR1 is SGDLS and CDR2 is YYNGEE. CDR3 in DNA: TGTGCCAGCAGCCAGGTGGGCGTAAACACCATATATTTT. As protein: CASSQVGVNTIYF.

V and J are TRBV10-1 and TRBJ1-1, with 10 nucleotides matching TRBD1. This CDR3 has 12 residues. J lost 5 bases, V lost 8 bases, and 2 bases had no gene match. Germline V gives CDR1 WNHNN, CDR2 SYGVQD (reference sequence). The CDR3 nucleotides read TGCGCCAGCGGGACAGGGGTAACTGAAGCTTTCTTT. Its translation: CASGTGVTEAFF.

This clone was counted between two and nine times. V gene TRBV6-6 combines with J gene TRBJ1-3; tentative D call: TRBD1 (5 bases). In germline, CDR1 is MNHNY, CDR2 SVGAGI (reference sequence). This CDR3 spans 16 amino acids. V lost 1 base, J lost 3 bases, and 13 bases lay in between. The CDR3 coding sequence is TGTGCCAGCAGTTACTTGACCGTCGGGGGTGGAAACACCATATATTTT. It yields the protein CASSYLTVGGGNTIYF.

The CDR3 protein is CASSPVGQGFTKNIQYF. CDR3 in DNA: TGTGCCAGCAGCCCTGTGGGGCAGGGGTTCACCAAAAACATTCAGTACTTC. The rearrangement links TRBV7-2 to TRBJ2-4, with a weak D call TRBD1 (6 bases). The CDR3 is made up of 17 amino acids. CDR1 SGHTA and CDR2 FQGNSA come from the germline V gene. Deletions cut 5 bases from V and 2 bases from J, with 19 bases between.

V gene TRBV2 combines with J gene TRBJ2-2, with D possibly matching TRBD1 (7 bases). V lost 10 bases, J lost 0 bases, and 15 bases lay in between. The CDR3 is 15 amino acids. The V gene's germline CDR1 is SNHLY and CDR2 FYNNEI. The CDR3 loop reads CATKGGTANTGELFF. The DNA for the CDR3 is TGTGCCACCAAGGGCGGGACAGCGAACACCGGGGAGCTGTTTTTT.

The chain joins TRBV6-1 to TRBJ1-2; D uncertain. V was cut by 2 bases and J by 8 bases, with 18 bases left in between. The CDR3 is 15 amino acids. The germline V gene has CDR1 MNHNS and CDR2 SASEGT. The CDR3 spells CASSERAEGLSGYTF. CDR3 in DNA: TGTGCCAGCAGTGAACGAGCGGAGGGCTTGTCGGGCTACACCTTC.

This rearrangement joins TRBV7-8 to TRBJ1-5, with 9 bases matching TRBD1. The CDR3 consists of 15 residues. With 3 bases clipped from V and 3 bases from J, the junction kept 3 bases outside the gene matches. Per the germline V gene, CDR1 is SGHVS and CDR2 is FQNEAQ. The DNA of the CDR3 is TGTGCCAGCAGCTTCGGGACAGGGCTCAATCAGCCCCAGCATTTT. It yields the protein CASSFGTGLNQPQHF.

The chain carries TRBV28 and TRBJ2-1; D is unresolved. Looked up from germline, CDR1 is MDHEN and CDR2 is SYDVKM. The CDR3 is 13 amino acids. Deletions cut 7 bases from V and 0 bases from J, with 7 bases between. CDR3 in DNA: TGTGCCAGCATCCCGAGCTCCTACAATGAGCAGTTCTTC. It is translated as CASIPSSYNEQFF.

The sample holds a few counts of this clone. The V gene is TRBV7-9, the J gene TRBJ1-2; perhaps TRBD1 as D (6 bases). The V end lost 2 bases, the J end lost 2 bases, and 6 bases lay between the germline ends. This CDR3 region has 13 residues. CDR1 and CDR2 from the germline V gene are SEHNR and FQNEAQ (reference sequence). The CDR3 DNA reads TGTGCCAGCAGCTTACAGGGGAACTATGGCTACACCTTC. It specifies CASSLQGNYGYTF.

CDR3 nucleotides: TGCGCCAGCAGCCAAGATCTGGGCAGGGGGCAAGGGTATCAGCCCCAGCATTTT. This gives the protein CASSQDLGRGQGYQPQHF. The chain carries TRBV4-1 and TRBJ1-5; 8 bases are a match to TRBD1. The CDR3 totals 18 residues. The V and J ends lost 0 bases and 5 bases, in that order; junction bases with no gene match: 12. Germline loops: CDR1 MGHRA, CDR2 YSYEKL.

The rearrangement joins TRBV7-7 to TRBJ2-3; D remains unclear. From germline, CDR1 is SSHAT and CDR2 FNYEAQ (reference sequence). The CDR3 sequence is 12 residues long. V lost 4 bases and J 5 bases, leaving 7 bases between the germline ends. The CDR3: CASSSSGDTQYF. CDR3 nucleotide sequence: TGTGCCAGCAGCTCCAGTGGAGATACGCAGTATTTT.

The rearrangement links TRBV2 to TRBJ2-2; 15 bases align to TRBD2. Germline assignment: CDR1 SNHLY and CDR2 FYNNEI. The trim removed 3 bases at V and 6 bases at J, leaving 5 bases unmatched. The CDR3 extends over 17 amino acids. The CDR3 bases are TGTGCCAGCAGTGACCTCGGACTAGCGGGGGGGTCCGGGGAGCTGTTTTTT. The encoded protein is CASSDLGLAGGSGELFF.

J is TRBJ1-2 and V is TRBV7-8, with TRBD1 as a possible D gene (5 bases). This CDR3 is 16 amino acids long. V dropped 0 bases and J dropped 0 bases, with 11 bases sitting between them. Per germline, CDR1 SGHVS and CDR2 FQNEAQ. In DNA, the CDR3 is TGTGCCAGCAGCTTAGCTGTTCGGGGGGCTAACTATGGCTACACCTTC. This sequence encodes CASSLAVRGANYGYTF.

This chain connects TRBV6-1 to TRBJ1-2; 8 nucleotides match TRBD1. Germline V gene data show CDR1 as MNHNS and CDR2 as SASEGT. This CDR3 contains 12 residues. V shed 6 bases, J shed 8 bases, and the junction held 5 bases outside the gene matches. CDR3 bases: TGTGCCAGCAGGGAGACAGGGGTAGGCTACACCTTC. Translation: CASRETGVGYTF.

The genes are TRBV4-1 and TRBJ1-1; D ambiguous. V was clipped by 4 bases and J by 11 bases, with 14 bases between them. From germline, CDR1 is MGHRA and CDR2 YSYEKL. This CDR3 is 12 amino acids long. The CDR3, as DNA: TGCGCCAGCAGCCGACCCCCTCGGGAGGCTTTCTTT. This gives the protein CASSRPPREAFF.

In DNA, the CDR3 is TGTGCCAGCAGCCTACGGGGACGCGGGGGAAATGAAAAACTGTTTTTT. Translation: CASSLRGRGGNEKLFF. This chain uses TRBV13 with TRBJ1-4, with D possibly being TRBD1 (5 bases). CDR1 is PRHDT, CDR2 FYEKMQ, per germline (reference sequence). Trimming took off 5 bases at V and 5 bases at J, with 18 bases between the two ends. The CDR3 is made up of 16 amino acids.

This chain uses TRBV10-1 with TRBJ1-2; the D gene is possibly TRBD1 (5 bases). Germline CDR1 WNHNN, CDR2 SYGVQD (reference sequence). This CDR3 is built from 13 residues. The V end lost 0 bases, the J end lost 7 bases, and 9 bases lay between the germline ends. The CDR3 reads CASSESGRAGYTF. CDR3 DNA: TGCGCCAGCAGTGAGTCTGGCAGGGCTGGCTACACCTTC.

The chain joins TRBV12-5 to TRBJ2-3; D remains unclear. Germline V gene data show CDR1 as LGHNT and CDR2 as FRNRAP. Trimming took off 2 bases at V and 1 base at J, with 7 bases between the two ends. The CDR3 contains 14 residues. CDR3 DNA sequence: TGTGCTAGTGGTTTGACGCCGGGCACAGATACGCAGTATTTT. It yields the protein CASGLTPGTDTQYF. Based on the CDR3 plus reference TRBV12-5 and TRBJ2-3, the full variable domain is DARVTQTPRHKVTEMGQEVTMRCQPILGHNTVFWYRQTMMQGLELLAYFRNRAPLDDSGMPKDRFSAEMPDATLATLKIQPSEPRDSAVYFCASGLTPGTDTQYFGPGTRLTVL.

J is TRBJ1-1 and V is TRBV5-1; D might be TRBD1 (5 bases). The V gene's germline CDR1 is SGHRS and CDR2 YFSETQ. The CDR3 is 14 residues long. Trimming stripped 1 base from V and 0 bases from J, with 7 bases between. In DNA, the CDR3 is TGCGCCAGCAGCTTGCGGGACTTGAACACTGAAGCTTTCTTT. Protein: CASSLRDLNTEAFF. The complete variable domain, with remaining parts taken from reference TRBV5-1 and TRBJ1-1, reads KAGVTQTPRYLIKTRGQQVTLSCSPISGHRSVSWYQQTPGQGLQFLFEYFSETQRNKGNFPGRFSGRQFSNSRSEMNVSTLELGDSALYLCASSLRDLNTEAFFGQGTRLTVV.

This clone was picked up a small number of times. The chain links TRBV7-6 to TRBJ2-3; TRBD2 aligns across 13 bases. J gave up 4 bases and V 5 bases, and 6 bases lay outside the gene matches. Looked up from germline, CDR1 is SGHVS and CDR2 is FNYEAQ. The CDR3 covers 16 residues. This CDR3 is CASSPTSGGAADTQYF. The CDR3 DNA reads as TGTGCCAGCAGCCCTACTAGCGGGGGGGCGGCAGATACGCAGTATTTT.

The chain uses TRBV7-8 and TRBJ1-3; D is ambiguous. Germline-derived CDR1 and CDR2 are SGHVS and FQNEAQ. V shed 3 bases and J shed 2 bases, with 14 bases lying between them. There are 16 residues in the CDR3. CDR3 loop: CASSLFKSPAGNTIYF. The CDR3 nucleotides are TGTGCCAGCAGCTTGTTTAAGTCCCCGGCTGGAAACACCATATATTTT.

The rearrangement uses TRBV14 and TRBJ2-3, with 10 bases fitting TRBD1. The V segment lost 1 base and the J segment 4 bases; nucleotides outside the gene matches: 5. The CDR3 length is 16 residues. Germline V gene data show CDR1 as SGHDN and CDR2 as FVKESK. CDR3 amino acids: CASSQGTGGRADTQYF. In DNA form, the CDR3 reads TGTGCCAGCAGCCAAGGGACAGGGGGTAGGGCAGATACGCAGTATTTT. Full variable domain (missing parts from reference TRBV14 and TRBJ2-3): EAGVTQFPSHSVIEKGQTVTLRCDPISGHDNLYWYRRVMGKEIKFLLHFVKESKQDESGMPNNRFLAERTGGTYSTLKVQPAELEDSGVYFCASSQGTGGRADTQYFGPGTRLTVL.

This chain links TRBV6-6 with TRBJ1-4, with D perhaps matching TRBD1 (5 bases). V was shortened by 8 bases and J by 8 bases, with 15 bases between the two germline ends. Germline CDR1 reads MNHNY; CDR2 reads SVGAGI (reference sequence). The CDR3 sequence is 13 residues long. The CDR3 here is CASGGSSGEKLFF. DNA for the CDR3: TGTGCCAGCGGGGGGTCTTCCGGAGAAAAACTGTTTTTT.

This clone was counted a few times. The V gene is TRBV11-2, the J gene TRBJ1-5; D might be TRBD1 (5 bases). Trimming pared 0 bases from V and 6 bases from J, leaving 15 bases between. The CDR3 runs to 16 residues. Germline CDR1 SGHAT, CDR2 FQNNGV. The CDR3 region is CASSLDQFSQGQPQHF. DNA for the CDR3: TGTGCCAGCAGCTTAGATCAATTCAGTCAGGGTCAGCCCCAGCATTTT.

Concerning this clone itself: The same CDR3 is also encoded by other DNA sequences in this sample. The chain links TRBV7-9 to TRBJ1-2; D perhaps matches TRBD1 (5 bases). Trimming left V 0 bases short and J 0 bases short, with 8 bases between. From germline, CDR1 is SEHNR and CDR2 FQNEAQ (reference sequence). The CDR3 totals 15 residues. The CDR3 spells CASSLAQGANYGYTF. Written as DNA, the CDR3 is TGTGCCAGCAGCTTAGCCCAGGGCGCTAACTATGGCTACACCTTC.